The clone carrying this TCR beta chain is a singleton in its sample. Per germline, CDR1 SNHLY and CDR2 FYNNEI. The V end was cut by 5 bases, the J end by 5 bases, with 6 bases between. The CDR3 runs 12 residues. In the authors' methods: Amplified reference gene primers provided the basis for estimating nucleated cell counts. Profiled with immunoSEQ multiplex PCR; TCRdb holds only in-frame clones, not every one. That table supplies the V and J calls and clone size; D and trimming were determined from the DNA. The sample includes over 120,000 clones, around 87% of them seen just once. The data derive from a study of blood T cell repertoires in COVID-19. Study information: COVID-19 samples from acute and convalescent phases originated in the United States, Italy and Spain. Sample material is recorded as cDNA or gDNA derived from T cells, B-cell-depleted T cells, or PBMCs.

This sequence joins TRBV2 and TRBJ2-2; D is unresolved. Sequencing was done on a sample of peripheral blood. This clonotype originated in a man aged 45-65 years who had recovered from COVID-19. The CDR3: CASSTETGELFF. The CDR3 nucleotides read TGTGCCAGCAGTACTGAGACCGGGGAGCTGTTTTTT.